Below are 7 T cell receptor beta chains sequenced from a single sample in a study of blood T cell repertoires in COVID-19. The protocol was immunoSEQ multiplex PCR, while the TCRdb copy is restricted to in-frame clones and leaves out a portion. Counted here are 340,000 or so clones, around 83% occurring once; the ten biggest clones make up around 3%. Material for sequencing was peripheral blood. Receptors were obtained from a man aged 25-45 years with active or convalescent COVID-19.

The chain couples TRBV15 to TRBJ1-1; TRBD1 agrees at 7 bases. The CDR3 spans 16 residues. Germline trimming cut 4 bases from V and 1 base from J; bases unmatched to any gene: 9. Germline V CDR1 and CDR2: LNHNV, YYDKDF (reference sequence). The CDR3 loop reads CATSTPWRGPNTEAFF. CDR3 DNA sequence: TGTGCCACCAGCACCCCGTGGAGGGGGCCGAACACTGAAGCTTTCTTT.

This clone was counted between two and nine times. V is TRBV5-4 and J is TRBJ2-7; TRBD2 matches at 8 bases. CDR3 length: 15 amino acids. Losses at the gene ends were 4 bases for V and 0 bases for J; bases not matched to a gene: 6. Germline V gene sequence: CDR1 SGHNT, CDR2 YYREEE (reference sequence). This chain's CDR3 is CASSLGSGISYEQYF. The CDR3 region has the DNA TGTGCCAGCAGCCTGGGTAGCGGGATCTCCTACGAGCAGTACTTC.

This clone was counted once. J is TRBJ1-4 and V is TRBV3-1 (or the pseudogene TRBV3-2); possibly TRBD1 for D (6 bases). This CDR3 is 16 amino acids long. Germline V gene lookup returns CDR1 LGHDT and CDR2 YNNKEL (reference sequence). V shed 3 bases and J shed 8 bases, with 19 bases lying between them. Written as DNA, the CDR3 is TGTGCCAGCAGCCACCCAAGGACAGCCTCTGAGGAAAAACTGTTTTTT. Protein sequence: CASSHPRTASEEKLFF.

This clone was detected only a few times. CDR3 sequence: CASSYGGYGYTF. For the CDR3, the DNA is TGTGCCAGCAGCTATGGAGGATATGGCTACACCTTC. V and J are TRBV5-4 and TRBJ1-2, with D unclear. V was trimmed by 3 bases and J by 5 bases, leaving 8 bases between them. This CDR3 region has 12 residues. Germline assignment: CDR1 SGHNT and CDR2 YYREEE (reference sequence).

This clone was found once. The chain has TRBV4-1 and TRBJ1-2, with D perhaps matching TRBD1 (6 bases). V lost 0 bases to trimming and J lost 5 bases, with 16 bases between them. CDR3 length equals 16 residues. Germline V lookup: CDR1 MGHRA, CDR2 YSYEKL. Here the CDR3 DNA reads TGCGCCAGCAGCCAAGATAGGGCCAGCCAGGGGTATGGCTACACCTTC. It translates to CASSQDRASQGYGYTF.

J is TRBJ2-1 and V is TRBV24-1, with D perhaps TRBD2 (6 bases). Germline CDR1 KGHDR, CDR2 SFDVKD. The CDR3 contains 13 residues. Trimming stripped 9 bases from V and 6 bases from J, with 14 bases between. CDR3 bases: TGTGCCACCGGGGTCGGGAGAGGCAATGAGCAGTTCTTC. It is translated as CATGVGRGNEQFF.

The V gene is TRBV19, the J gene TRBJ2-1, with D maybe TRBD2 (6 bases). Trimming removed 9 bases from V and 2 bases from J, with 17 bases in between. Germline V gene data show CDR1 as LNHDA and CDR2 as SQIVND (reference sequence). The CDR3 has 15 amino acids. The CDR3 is CARVGRNSPYNEQFF. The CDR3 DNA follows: TGTGCCAGGGTCGGGAGAAATAGCCCCTACAATGAGCAGTTCTTC. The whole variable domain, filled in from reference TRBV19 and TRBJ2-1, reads DGGITQSPKYLFRKEGQNVTLSCEQNLNHDAMYWYRQDPGQGLRLIYYSQIVNDFQKGDIAEGYSVSREKKESFPLTVTSAQKNPTAFYLCARVGRNSPYNEQFFGPGTRLTVL.